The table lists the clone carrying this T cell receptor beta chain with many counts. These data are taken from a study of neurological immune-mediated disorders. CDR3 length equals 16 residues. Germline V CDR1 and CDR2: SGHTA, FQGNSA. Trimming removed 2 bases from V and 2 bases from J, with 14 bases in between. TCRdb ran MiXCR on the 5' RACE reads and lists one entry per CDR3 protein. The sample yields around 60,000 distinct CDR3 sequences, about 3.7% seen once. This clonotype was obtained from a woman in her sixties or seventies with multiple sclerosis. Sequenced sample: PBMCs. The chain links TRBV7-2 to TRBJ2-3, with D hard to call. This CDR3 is CASSLPSDLSTDTQYF. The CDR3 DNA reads TGTGCCAGCAGCTTACCTTCGGACCTTTCCACAGATACGCAGTATTTT.